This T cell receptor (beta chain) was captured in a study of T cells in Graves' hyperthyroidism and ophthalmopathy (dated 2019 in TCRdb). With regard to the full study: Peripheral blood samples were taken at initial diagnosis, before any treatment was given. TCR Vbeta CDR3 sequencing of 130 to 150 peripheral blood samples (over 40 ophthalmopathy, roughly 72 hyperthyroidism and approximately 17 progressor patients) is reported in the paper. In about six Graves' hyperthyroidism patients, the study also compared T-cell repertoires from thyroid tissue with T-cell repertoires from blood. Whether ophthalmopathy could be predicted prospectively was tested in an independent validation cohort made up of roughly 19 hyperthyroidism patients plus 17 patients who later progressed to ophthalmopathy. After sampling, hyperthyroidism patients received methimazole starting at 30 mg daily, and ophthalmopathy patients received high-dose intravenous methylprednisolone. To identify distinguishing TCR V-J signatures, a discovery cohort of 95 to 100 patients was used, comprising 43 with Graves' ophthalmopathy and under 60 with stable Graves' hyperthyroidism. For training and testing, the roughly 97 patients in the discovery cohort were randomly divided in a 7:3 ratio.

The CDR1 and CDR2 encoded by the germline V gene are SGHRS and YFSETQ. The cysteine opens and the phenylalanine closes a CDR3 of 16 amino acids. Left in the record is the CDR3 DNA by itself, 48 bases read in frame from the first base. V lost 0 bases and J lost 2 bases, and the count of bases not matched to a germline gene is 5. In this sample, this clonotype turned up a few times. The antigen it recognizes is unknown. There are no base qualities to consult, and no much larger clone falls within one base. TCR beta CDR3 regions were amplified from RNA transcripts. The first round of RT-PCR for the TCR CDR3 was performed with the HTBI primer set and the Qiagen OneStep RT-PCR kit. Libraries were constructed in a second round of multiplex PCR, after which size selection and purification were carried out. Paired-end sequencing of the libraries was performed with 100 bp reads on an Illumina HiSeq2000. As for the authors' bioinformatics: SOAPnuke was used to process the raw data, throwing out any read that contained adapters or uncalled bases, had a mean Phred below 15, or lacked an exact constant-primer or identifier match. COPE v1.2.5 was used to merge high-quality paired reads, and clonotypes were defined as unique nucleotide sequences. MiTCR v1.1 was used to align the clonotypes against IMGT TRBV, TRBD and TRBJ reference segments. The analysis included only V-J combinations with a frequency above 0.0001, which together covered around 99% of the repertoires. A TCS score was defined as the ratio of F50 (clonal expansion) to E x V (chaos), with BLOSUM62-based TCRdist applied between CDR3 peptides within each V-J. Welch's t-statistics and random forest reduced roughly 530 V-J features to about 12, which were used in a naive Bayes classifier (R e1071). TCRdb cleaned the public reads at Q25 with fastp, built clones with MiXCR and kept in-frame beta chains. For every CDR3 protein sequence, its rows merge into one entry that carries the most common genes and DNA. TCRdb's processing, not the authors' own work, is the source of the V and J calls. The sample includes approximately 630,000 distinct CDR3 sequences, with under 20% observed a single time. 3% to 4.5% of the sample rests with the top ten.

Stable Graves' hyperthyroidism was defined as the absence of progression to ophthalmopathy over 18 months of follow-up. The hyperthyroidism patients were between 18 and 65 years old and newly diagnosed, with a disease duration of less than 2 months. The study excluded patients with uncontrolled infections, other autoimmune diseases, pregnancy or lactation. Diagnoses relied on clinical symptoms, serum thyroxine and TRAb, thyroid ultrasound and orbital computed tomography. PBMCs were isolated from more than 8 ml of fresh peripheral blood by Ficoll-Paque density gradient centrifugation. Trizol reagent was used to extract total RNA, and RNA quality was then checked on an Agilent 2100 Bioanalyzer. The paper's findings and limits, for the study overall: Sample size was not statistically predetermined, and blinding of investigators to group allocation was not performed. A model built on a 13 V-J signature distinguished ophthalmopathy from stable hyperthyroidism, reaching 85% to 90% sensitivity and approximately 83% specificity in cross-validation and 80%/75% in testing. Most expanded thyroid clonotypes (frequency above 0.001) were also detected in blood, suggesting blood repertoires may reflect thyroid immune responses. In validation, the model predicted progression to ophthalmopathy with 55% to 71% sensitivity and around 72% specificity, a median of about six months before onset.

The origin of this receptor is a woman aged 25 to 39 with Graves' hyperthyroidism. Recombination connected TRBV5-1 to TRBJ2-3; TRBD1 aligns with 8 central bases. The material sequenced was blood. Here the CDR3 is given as CASSLGQGMDTDTQYF. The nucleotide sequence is TGCGCCAGCAGCTTGGGACAGGGGATGGACACAGATACGCAGTATTTT.